This T cell receptor beta chain came from a study of cytomegalovirus exposure and HLA in healthy donors. V was cut by 0 bases and J by 2 bases, with 9 bases left in between. In germline, CDR1 is SGDLS, CDR2 YYNGEE. CDR3 size: 14 residues. The PCR used 60 Vbeta and 13 Jbeta primers. The protocol was immunoSEQ multiplex PCR, while the TCRdb copy is restricted to in-frame clones and leaves out a portion. Its clone listing holds about 65,000 clones. Sequenced material: PBMCs. The genes are TRBV9 and TRBJ2-7, with a possible D match to TRBD2 (5 bases). The origin of this receptor is a boy between 10 and 17 years old in good health and CMV-seronegative. The CDR3 loop is CASSVGGPPYEQYF. CDR3 nucleotides: TGTGCCAGCAGCGTAGGAGGGCCTCCCTACGAGCAGTACTTC.